The rows below give T cell receptor beta chains drawn from one sample of a study of blood T cell repertoires in COVID-19. Only in-frame clones appear in the TCRdb table, and some are missing; sequencing was by immunoSEQ multiplex PCR. Of some 250,000 clones in the sample, approximately 85% were seen once. Source material: PBMCs or T cells enriched from blood (not recorded which). Receptors were obtained from a woman in her fifties or sixties who had recovered from COVID-19. Both conserved end residues are part of each CDR3. The D gene is left open where the match is weak. Only some rows state a clone size, as once, few, many or a class for expanded clones.

V gene	D gene	J gene	clone size	CDR3 protein	CDR3 DNA
TRBV29-1	NA	TRBJ2-1	NA	CSPSPGGNEQFF	TGCAGCCCTTCTCCCGGAGGCAATGAGCAGTTCTTC
TRBV19	NA	TRBJ2-7	once	CASSRRFGGYEQYF	TGTGCCAGTAGTCGTCGGTTCGGTGGTTACGAGCAGTACTTC
TRBV15	TRBD2	TRBJ2-7	NA	CATSHPTGGFYEQYF	TGTGCCACCAGCCATCCGACGGGGGGTTTCTACGAGCAGTACTTC
TRBV4-1	NA	TRBJ1-5	NA	CASSQVGGGTQPQHF	TGCGCCAGCAGCCAAGTCGGTGGGGGGACTCAGCCCCAGCATTTT
TRBV2	TRBD1	TRBJ1-5	NA	CASGEDRGLRTQHF	TGTGCCAGCGGTGAGGACAGGGGGCTACGGACCCAGCATTTT
TRBV27	TRBD1	TRBJ1-2	NA	CASSFLRGQGADYGYTF	TGTGCCAGCAGTTTTCTTAGGGGACAGGGGGCTGACTATGGCTACACCTTC
TRBV7-8	NA	TRBJ1-6	NA	CASSRTRVRGGRDSPLHF	TGTGCCAGCAGCCGGACCCGCGTAAGGGGGGGCAGGGATTCACCCCTCCACTTT
TRBV7-6	TRBD1	TRBJ2-7	NA	CASSLEQGANYEQYF	TGTGCCAGCAGCTTAGAACAGGGGGCAAACTACGAGCAGTACTTC
TRBV15	NA	TRBJ2-7	few	CATSRQTGYEQYF	TGTGCCACCAGCAGACAAACTGGCTACGAGCAGTACTTC
TRBV7-4	TRBD2	TRBJ2-7	once	CASSLGLPSGRGLYEQYF	TGTGCCAGCAGCTTAGGGTTGCCCAGCGGGAGAGGGCTCTACGAGCAGTACTTC
TRBV3-1/TRBV3-2	TRBD2	TRBJ2-1	NA	CASSLGLAGQFF	TGTGCCAGCAGCCTGGGACTAGCGGGGCAGTTCTTC
TRBV4-1	NA	TRBJ1-5	NA	CASSQDRVQPQHF	TGCGCCAGCAGCCAAGATCGAGTTCAGCCCCAGCATTTT
TRBV2	NA	TRBJ1-3	NA	CASSEGTSSGNTIYF	TGTGCCAGCAGTGAGGGGACAAGCTCTGGAAACACCATATATTTT
TRBV5-1	TRBD2	TRBJ2-3	NA	CASSFRGVEGDTQYF	TGCGCCAGCAGCTTTCGGGGGGTAGAGGGAGATACGCAGTATTTT
TRBV4-2	TRBD2	TRBJ2-1	NA	CASSHAPGTSGRGDEQFF	TGTGCCAGCAGCCATGCTCCCGGGACTAGCGGGAGGGGAGATGAGCAGTTCTTC
TRBV18	TRBD1	TRBJ2-5	NA	CASSPPTGGLETQYF	TGTGCCAGCTCACCACCGACAGGGGGCTTGGAGACCCAGTACTTC
TRBV3-1/TRBV3-2	TRBD1	TRBJ2-7	NA	CASSSRDRGSEQYF	TGTGCCAGCAGCTCTAGGGACAGGGGAAGCGAGCAGTACTTC
TRBV30	NA	TRBJ1-5	NA	CAWSWGEDQPQHF	TGTGCCTGGAGTTGGGGAGAGGATCAGCCCCAGCATTTT
TRBV7-2	NA	TRBJ2-5	NA	CASSLDRETQYF	TGTGCCAGCAGCTTAGATCGAGAGACCCAGTACTTC
TRBV5-4	TRBD2	TRBJ2-1	NA	CASSSFTSGKYNEQFF	TGTGCCAGCAGCTCTTTTACTAGCGGGAAATACAATGAGCAGTTCTTC
TRBV6-5	NA	TRBJ1-3	NA	CASRSDRGSGNTIYF	TGTGCCAGCAGGTCCGACAGAGGCTCTGGAAACACCATATATTTT
TRBV28	TRBD1	TRBJ2-3	NA	CASVRTGGTDTQYF	TGTGCCAGCGTCCGGACAGGGGGCACAGATACGCAGTATTTT
TRBV19	TRBD1	TRBJ1-5	NA	CASSPTGQGNLNQPQHF	TGTGCCAGTAGCCCCACGGGACAGGGTAATCTCAATCAGCCCCAGCATTTT
TRBV3-1/TRBV3-2	NA	TRBJ2-5	NA	CASSPGLARNQETQYF	TGTGCCAGCAGCCCGGGCCTAGCCCGGAACCAAGAGACCCAGTACTTC
TRBV27	TRBD1	TRBJ1-2	NA	CASSLSAGGGYTF	TGTGCCAGCAGTTTATCGGCAGGGGGCGGCTACACCTTC
TRBV11-2	NA	TRBJ2-1	NA	CASSSAGLTSNEQFF	TGTGCCAGCAGCTCCGCTGGGCTTACCTCCAATGAGCAGTTCTTC
TRBV18	TRBD2	TRBJ2-3	few	CASSPSSLAVNTDTQYF	TGTGCCAGCTCACCGTCCAGCCTAGCGGTTAACACAGATACGCAGTATTTT
TRBV12-3/TRBV12-4	TRBD2	TRBJ2-7	NA	CASSFGGRVEEYF	TGTGCCAGCAGTTTTGGCGGGAGGGTCGAGGAGTACTTC
TRBV11-1	NA	TRBJ1-1	NA	CASSLNHNWNTEAFF	TGTGCCAGCAGCTTAAACCATAACTGGAACACTGAAGCTTTCTTT
TRBV6-5	NA	TRBJ2-1	NA	CASSNTRTGTNEQFF	TGTGCCAGCAGTAACACTAGGACCGGAACGAATGAGCAGTTCTTC
TRBV28	NA	TRBJ2-7	NA	CASSLKTDHYEQYF	TGTGCCAGCAGTTTGAAGACAGACCACTACGAGCAGTACTTC
TRBV5-1	NA	TRBJ1-2	NA	CASSLLRSDRVHGYTF	TGCGCCAGCAGCTTGCTCCGTTCAGACAGAGTCCATGGCTACACCTTC
TRBV28	NA	TRBJ2-1	NA	CASSLMIPTDGEQFF	TGTGCCAGCAGTTTAATGATACCAACAGATGGCGAGCAGTTCTTC
TRBV7-9	NA	TRBJ2-7	NA	CASTITGEGSYEQYF	TGTGCCAGCACCATCACGGGAGAGGGTTCCTACGAGCAGTACTTC
TRBV7-9	TRBD2	TRBJ2-7	NA	CASSLEGLAEHSYEQYF	TGTGCCAGCAGCTTAGAGGGGCTAGCGGAACACTCCTACGAGCAGTACTTC
TRBV7-2	NA	TRBJ2-5	NA	CASSLLASETQYF	TGTGCCAGCAGCTTGCTAGCTAGCGAGACCCAGTACTTC
TRBV28	TRBD1	TRBJ2-5	NA	CASSETGGETQYF	TGTGCCAGCAGCGAAACAGGGGGAGAGACCCAGTACTTC
TRBV5-1	NA	TRBJ2-7	NA	CASSRVQGYEQYF	TGCGCCAGCAGCCGAGTCCAGGGTTACGAGCAGTACTTC
TRBV25-1	NA	TRBJ2-7	NA	CASSAWGSSYEQYF	TGTGCCAGCAGTGCGTGGGGCTCCTCCTACGAGCAGTACTTC
TRBV27	NA	TRBJ1-2	NA	CASSLSGLNGGYTF	TGTGCCAGCAGTTTATCTGGACTTAATGGGGGCTACACCTTC
TRBV29-1	NA	TRBJ2-5	NA	CSVAVYQETQYF	TGCAGCGTTGCGGTGTACCAAGAGACCCAGTACTTC
TRBV24-1	NA	TRBJ2-1	NA	CATSDHYNEQFF	TGTGCCACCAGTGATCACTACAATGAGCAGTTCTTC